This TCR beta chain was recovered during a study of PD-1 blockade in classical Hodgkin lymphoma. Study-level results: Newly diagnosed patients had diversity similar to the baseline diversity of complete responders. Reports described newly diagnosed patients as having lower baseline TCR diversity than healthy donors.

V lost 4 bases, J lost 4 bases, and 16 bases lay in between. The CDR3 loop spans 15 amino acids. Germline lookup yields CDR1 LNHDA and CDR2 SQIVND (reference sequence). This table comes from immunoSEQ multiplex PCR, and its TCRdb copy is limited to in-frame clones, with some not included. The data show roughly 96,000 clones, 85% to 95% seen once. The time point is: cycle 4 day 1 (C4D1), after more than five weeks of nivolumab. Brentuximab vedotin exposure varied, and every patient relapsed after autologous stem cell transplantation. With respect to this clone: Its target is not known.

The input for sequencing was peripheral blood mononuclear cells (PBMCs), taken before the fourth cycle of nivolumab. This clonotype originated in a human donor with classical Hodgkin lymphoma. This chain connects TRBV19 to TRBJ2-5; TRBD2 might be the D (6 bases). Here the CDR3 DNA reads TGTGCCAGTAGTACCACCGTACTAGCACGAGAGACCCAGTACTTC. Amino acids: CASSTTVLARETQYF. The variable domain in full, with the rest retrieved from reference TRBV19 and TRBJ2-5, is DGGITQSPKYLFRKEGQNVTLSCEQNLNHDAMYWYRQDPGQGLRLIYYSQIVNDFQKGDIAEGYSVSREKKESFPLTVTSAQKNPTAFYLCASSTTVLARETQYFGPGTRLLVL.